Listed here are 26 T cell receptor beta chains from one sample, sequenced in a study of T cell repertoires in cytomegalovirus infection. The antigens of these receptors remain unknown. MiXCR, applied by TCRdb to the reads, yields one record per CDR3 protein. The sample includes just over 450,000 distinct CDR3 sequences, under 55% of them seen just once. Material: cultured PBMCs, obtained from culture after CMV antigen stimulation. The receptor source for this set is a human donor in good health (CMV status not recorded). Some clones in this sample may be carry-over from other donors' samples.

The chain is built from TRBV7-6 and TRBJ2-1, with 9 bases matching TRBD1. Unmatched junction bases numbered 9, after V lost 5 bases and J lost 4 bases. The CDR3 is made up of 16 amino acids. Germline V gene data show CDR1 as SGHVS and CDR2 as FNYEAQ. CDR3 sequence reads: CASSRAAGQGYNEQFF. CDR3 nucleotide sequence: TGTGCCAGCAGCCGGGCCGCGGGACAGGGTTACAATGAGCAGTTCTTC.

This clonotype turned up a few times. The chain links TRBV19 to TRBJ2-7, with 8 bases aligning to TRBD1. Germline-derived CDR1 and CDR2 are LNHDA and SQIVND (reference sequence). This CDR3 comprises 14 residues. The trim removed 4 bases at V and 5 bases at J, leaving 7 bases unmatched. CDR3 protein: CASSTTDRVHEQYF. The CDR3 DNA reads as TGTGCCAGTAGTACGACGGACAGGGTCCACGAGCAGTACTTC.

The CDR3: CASSTTGLSYEQYF. CDR3 bases: TGTGCCAGCAGTACGACCGGGCTTTCCTACGAGCAGTACTTC. The chain employs TRBV28 and TRBJ2-7; the D is unclear. Germline loops: CDR1 MDHEN, CDR2 SYDVKM. The CDR3 length is 14 residues. The germline V and J ends were trimmed by 5 bases and 1 base, with 12 bases remaining between them.

Here the CDR3 DNA reads TGTGCCAGCAGTCTCCGGCGGGATCTATCACCCCTCCACTTT. Protein: CASSLRRDLSPLHF. The chain uses TRBV12-3 or TRBV12-4 and TRBJ1-6; D remains ambiguous. Trimming took off 5 bases at V and 10 bases at J, with 15 bases between the two ends. CDR3 size: 14 residues.

CDR3 DNA: TGTGCCAGCATTCCGGACTTCGATAATGAAAAACTGTTTTTT. Translating it yields CASIPDFDNEKLFF. The J gene is TRBJ1-4, the V gene TRBV7-9; no firm D call. The CDR3 has 14 amino acids. Trimming removed 7 bases from V and 4 bases from J, with 13 bases in between. Germline V lookup: CDR1 SEHNR, CDR2 FQNEAQ (reference sequence).

V is TRBV19 and J is TRBJ2-1, with TRBD1 identical over 9 bases. Germline CDR1 is LNHDA and CDR2 is SQIVND (reference sequence). The CDR3 extends over 15 amino acids. After removal of 5 bases from V and 4 bases from J, the junction contained 6 bases not matched to a gene. CDR3 loop: CASSEDRGLYNEQFF. CDR3 coding DNA: TGTGCCAGTAGTGAAGACAGGGGGTTATACAATGAGCAGTTCTTC.

This clonotype was counted a few times. The V gene is TRBV7-9, the J gene TRBJ1-2; D remains ambiguous. The CDR3 runs 14 residues. The germline V gene encodes CDR1 SEHNR and CDR2 FQNEAQ (reference sequence). V was cut by 11 bases and J by 4 bases, with 20 bases left in between. DNA of the CDR3: TGTGCCGGCCAAGGACGGAACCGGTCCTATGGCTACACCTTC. Amino acids: CAGQGRNRSYGYTF.

J is TRBJ2-1 and V is TRBV27; D is perhaps TRBD1 (6 bases). Germline V gene data show CDR1 as MNHEY and CDR2 as SMNVEV (reference sequence). CDR3 length: 14 residues. Trimming took off 4 bases at V and 4 bases at J, with 11 bases between the two ends. CDR3 DNA: TGTGCCAGCAGTTCCTCGGACAGTTACAATGAGCAGTTCTTC. The encoded protein is CASSSSDSYNEQFF.

This clonotype was observed at least ten times. V usage is TRBV7-2 and J usage is TRBJ2-3; D assignment may be TRBD1 or TRBD2 (5 bases each). Per germline, CDR1 SGHTA and CDR2 FQGNSA. The CDR3 is made up of 16 amino acids. V was pared by 1 base and J by 5 bases, with 16 bases between. CDR3 sequence (DNA): TGTGCCAGCAGCTTAGAGGGACCCTCTAAGGTAGATACGCAGTATTTT. It encodes CASSLEGPSKVDTQYF.

This sequence joins TRBV27 and TRBJ2-3, with TRBD2 matching over 8 bases. CDR3 size: 18 residues. Losses at the gene ends were 4 bases for V and 3 bases for J; bases not matched to a gene: 15. Germline V gene sequence: CDR1 MNHEY, CDR2 SMNVEV (reference sequence). CDR3 in amino acids: CASSSPSGPGGGTDTQYF. CDR3 bases: TGTGCCAGCAGTTCCCCTTCGGGGCCGGGAGGGGGTACAGATACGCAGTATTTT.

The chain uses TRBV6-1 and TRBJ2-3; D may be TRBD1 or TRBD2 (5 bases each). Between the trimmed V and J ends, which lost 5 bases and 4 bases, there was a span of 19 bases. The germline V gene encodes CDR1 MNHNS and CDR2 SASEGT. The CDR3 spans 16 residues. CDR3 sequence (DNA): TGTGCCAGCAGTCCCCGGACTGGGGGTTCCGCAGATACGCAGTATTTT. Its translation: CASSPRTGGSADTQYF.

The sample holds a few counts of this clonotype. This rearrangement joins TRBV7-6 to TRBJ2-7; possible D gene TRBD1, 6 bases. CDR3 length: 14 residues. V lost 5 bases to trimming and J lost 2 bases, with 13 bases between them. In germline, CDR1 is SGHVS, CDR2 FNYEAQ. CDR3 bases: TGTGCCAGCAGCCACCTGGGGGCTGCCTACGAGCAGTACTTC. Its translation: CASSHLGAAYEQYF.

This clonotype has just one count. The gene calls are TRBV18 and TRBJ2-2; maybe TRBD2 (5 bases). This CDR3 contains 16 residues. Germline CDR1 and CDR2: KGHSH and LQKENI. The V end lost 4 bases, the J end lost 0 bases, and 12 bases lay between the germline ends. CDR3: CASSRATTTNTGELFF. Here the CDR3 DNA reads TGTGCCAGCTCACGAGCGACTACTACGAACACCGGGGAGCTGTTTTTT.

This clonotype appeared many times. The chain uses TRBV6-1 and TRBJ1-5; D gene ambiguous. Trimming shortened V by 8 bases and J by 4 bases, and 18 bases separated the two germline ends. Germline V lookup: CDR1 MNHNS, CDR2 SASEGT. The CDR3 extends over 15 amino acids. The CDR3: CASAPLSMANQPQHF. The CDR3 nucleotides are TGTGCCAGCGCACCCTTGAGTATGGCTAATCAGCCCCAGCATTTT.

V is TRBV7-2 and J is TRBJ2-7; TRBD1 might be the D (5 bases). CDR3 length: 15 residues. Germline CDR1 reads SGHTA; CDR2 reads FQGNSA. V dropped 4 bases and J dropped 1 base, with 14 bases sitting between them. This CDR3 is CASSSTRHRSYEQYF. DNA of the CDR3: TGTGCCAGCAGCTCAACGAGGCACAGGTCCTACGAGCAGTACTTC.

This sequence joins TRBV2 and TRBJ2-3; D may be TRBD1 or TRBD2 (7 bases each). CDR3 size: 14 residues. CDR1 and CDR2 from the germline V gene are SNHLY and FYNNEI. Trimming cost V 3 bases and J 3 bases, with 10 bases left between them. The CDR3 bases are TGTGCCAGCAGTGACCAGGGGGGGACAGATACGCAGTATTTT. Translating it yields CASSDQGGTDTQYF.

The chain joins TRBV12-3 or TRBV12-4 to TRBJ2-3; TRBD2 agrees at 7 bases. The CDR3 totals 16 residues. J was trimmed by 0 bases and V by 6 bases; bases with no gene match: 9. CDR3 nucleotides: TGTGCCAGCAGGTCGGGGAGGGCGGCGAGCACAGATACGCAGTATTTT. Its protein is CASRSGRAASTDTQYF.

The chain carries TRBV12-3 or TRBV12-4 and TRBJ1-2; D not resolved. Trimming pared 4 bases from V and 2 bases from J, leaving 11 bases between. This CDR3 region has 14 residues. For the CDR3, the DNA is TGTGCCAGCAGTTATGGCGTTCGGAACTATGGCTACACCTTC. This translates into CASSYGVRNYGYTF.

The genes are TRBV7-9 and TRBJ2-5, with no clear D. This CDR3 has 13 residues. Germline assignment: CDR1 SEHNR and CDR2 FQNEAQ (reference sequence). V lost 6 bases to trimming and J lost 5 bases, with 13 bases between them. The CDR3 here is CASSKGYGETQYF. The CDR3 DNA sequence: TGTGCCAGCAGTAAGGGTTACGGGGAGACCCAGTACTTC.

This clonotype turned up a few times. This rearrangement joins TRBV19 to TRBJ1-5; 7 nucleotides match TRBD1. The CDR3 is made up of 16 amino acids. J was trimmed by 4 bases and V by 4 bases; bases with no gene match: 10. The germline V gene encodes CDR1 LNHDA and CDR2 SQIVND (reference sequence). The CDR3 coding sequence is TGTGCCAGTAGTAACAGGGCAGGGGGGATTAATCAGCCCCAGCATTTT. Amino acid sequence: CASSNRAGGINQPQHF. Together with reference TRBV19 and TRBJ1-5, the CDR3 gives the full variable domain: DGGITQSPKYLFRKEGQNVTLSCEQNLNHDAMYWYRQDPGQGLRLIYYSQIVNDFQKGDIAEGYSVSREKKESFPLTVTSAQKNPTAFYLCASSNRAGGINQPQHFGDGTRLSIL.

J is TRBJ1-6 and V is TRBV14; perhaps TRBD1 as D (5 bases). CDR1 is SGHDN and CDR2 is FVKESK in the germline V gene. This CDR3 contains 16 residues. V was clipped by 0 bases and J by 7 bases, with 13 bases between them. CDR3 protein: CASSQDRGGVNSPLHF. The CDR3 DNA follows: TGTGCCAGCAGCCAAGATCGTGGGGGAGTGAATTCACCCCTCCACTTT.

This clonotype was observed a few times. This CDR3 reads CASSLVEASGGDEQFF. Here the CDR3 DNA reads TGTGCCAGCAGCTTAGTAGAGGCTAGCGGGGGGGATGAGCAGTTCTTC. This chain connects TRBV7-8 to TRBJ2-1, with 12 bases identical to TRBD2. With 1 base clipped from V and 8 bases from J, the junction kept 6 bases outside the gene matches. CDR3 length: 16 amino acids. Germline CDR1 reads SGHVS; CDR2 reads FQNEAQ.

The chain has TRBV6-2 or TRBV6-3 and TRBJ2-1; 9 nucleotides line up with TRBD2. Germline values: CDR1 MNHEY, CDR2 SVGEGT. With 6 bases clipped from V and 7 bases from J, the junction kept 7 bases outside the gene matches. The CDR3 totals 14 residues. The CDR3 DNA reads as TGTGCCAGCAGAGCCCTAGCGGGAAAAAATGAGCAGTTCTTC. Amino acids: CASRALAGKNEQFF.

In its sample, this clonotype was seen many times. The J gene is TRBJ2-7, the V gene TRBV7-2; D is unclear. CDR1 SGHTA and CDR2 FQGNSA come from the germline V gene. Trimming took off 5 bases at V and 2 bases at J, with 13 bases between the two ends. This CDR3 has 14 residues. The CDR3: CASSNPGPPYEQYF. CDR3 in DNA: TGTGCCAGCAGCAACCCGGGCCCCCCCTACGAGCAGTACTTC.

This clonotype has more than one count but fewer than ten. The chain couples TRBV7-2 to TRBJ1-5; perhaps TRBD1 as D (5 bases). Germline assignment: CDR1 SGHTA and CDR2 FQGNSA. This CDR3 spans 16 amino acids. Trimming left V 2 bases short and J 0 bases short, with 11 bases between. Written as DNA, the CDR3 is TGTGCCAGCAGCTTATACTGGGACTTTAGCAATCAGCCCCAGCATTTT. It is translated as CASSLYWDFSNQPQHF.

The chain recombines TRBV9 with TRBJ1-5; D unresolved. The CDR3 consists of 15 residues. The V end was cut by 3 bases, the J end by 6 bases, with 16 bases between. From germline, CDR1 is SGDLS and CDR2 YYNGEE. CDR3: CASSATDRAFQPQHF. The CDR3 DNA follows: TGTGCCAGCAGCGCAACAGATAGGGCTTTTCAGCCCCAGCATTTT.